The 32 T cell receptor beta chains in this list originate from one sample, sequenced in a study of cytomegalovirus exposure and HLA in healthy donors (TCRdb year 2017). The library was prepared using the immunoSEQ multiplex PCR assay. A mixture of 60 forward primers for TCR Vbeta segments and 13 reverse primers for TCR Jbeta segments was used in the multiplex PCR. Here the immuneACCESS table is served through TCRdb, limited to in-frame sequences with V and J called. Missing clones are a known gap in these copies; in checked studies unresolved V genes cover under half, and the rest lacks a known reason. The sample has roughly 100,000 clones on record, 50% to 70% of them singletons. The top ten hold approximately 4.3% of the sample. Sequenced sample: PBMCs. The receptors were gathered from a human donor in good health.

In its sample, this clone was seen a few times. The chain recombines TRBV6-6 with TRBJ1-5; no clear D. Trimming took 6 bases from V and 6 from J, leaving 21 bases between them. Per the germline V gene, CDR1 is MNHNY and CDR2 is SVGAGI (reference sequence). CDR3 length: 16 residues. The CDR3 reads CASRTSGPGTVQPQHF. The CDR3 DNA sequence: TGTGCCAGCAGAACCAGTGGGCCCGGTACCGTTCAGCCCCAGCATTTT.

The rearrangement joins TRBV11-2 to TRBJ2-1, with D uncertain. Germline CDR1 is SGHAT and CDR2 is FQNNGV. Deletions cut 5 bases from V and 3 bases from J, with 11 bases between. This CDR3 spans 14 amino acids. The CDR3 bases are TGTGCCAGCAGCAACATGCGGAGCTACAATGAGCAGTTCTTC. Translating gives CASSNMRSYNEQFF.

This clone was seen just once. CDR3 nucleotide sequence: TGTGCCAGCAGTTCCGCCACAGGGGACAATGAGCAGTTCTTC. Its protein is CASSSATGDNEQFF. The rearrangement uses TRBV27 and TRBJ2-1; 7 nucleotides line up with TRBD1. This CDR3 comprises 14 residues. From germline, CDR1 is MNHEY and CDR2 SMNVEV (reference sequence). Germline trimming cut 4 bases from V and 5 bases from J; bases unmatched to any gene: 5.

This clone was counted once. The junction does not match germline at one end; this may be a read error. J is TRBJ1-1 and V is TRBV11-2, with 7 bases fitting TRBD1. Germline-derived CDR1 and CDR2 are SGHAT and FQNNGV. This CDR3 region has 14 residues. The CDR3: CAGSTGAGGSEAFF. The CDR3 coding sequence is TGTGCCGGCAGCACAGGGGCAGGGGGATCGGAAGCTTTCTTT. Full variable domain (missing parts from reference TRBV11-2 and TRBJ1-1): EAGVAQSPRYKIIEKRQSVAFWCNPISGHATLYWYQQILGQGPKLLIQFQNNGVVDDSQLPKDRFSAERLKGVDSTLKIQPAKLEDSAVYLCAGSTGAGGSEAFFGQGTRLTVV.

This chain links TRBV19 with TRBJ1-3, with TRBD1 identical over 7 bases. V was pared by 9 bases and J by 3 bases, with 5 bases of the junction left unmatched. This CDR3 spans 13 amino acids. The germline V gene encodes CDR1 LNHDA and CDR2 SQIVND (reference sequence). The CDR3: CASRQGNGNTIYF. The DNA for the CDR3 is TGTGCCAGCCGACAGGGAAATGGAAACACCATATATTTT. Full variable domain (rest looked up from reference TRBV19 and TRBJ1-3): DGGITQSPKYLFRKEGQNVTLSCEQNLNHDAMYWYRQDPGQGLRLIYYSQIVNDFQKGDIAEGYSVSREKKESFPLTVTSAQKNPTAFYLCASRQGNGNTIYFGEGSWLTVV.

This chain uses TRBV6-1 with TRBJ1-1, with D unresolved. This CDR3 is built from 13 residues. Germline V gene data show CDR1 as MNHNS and CDR2 as SASEGT. Trimming cost V 1 base and J 7 bases, with 10 bases left between them. The CDR3 reads CASSEVGAGEAFF. For the CDR3, the DNA is TGTGCCAGCAGTGAAGTGGGTGCAGGTGAAGCTTTCTTT.

The CDR3 is CASSSERAGGPRYEQYF. CDR3 bases: TGTGCCAGCAGTTCTGAGAGAGCGGGAGGGCCTAGGTACGAGCAGTACTTC. V gene TRBV28 combines with J gene TRBJ2-7, with 10 bases lining up with TRBD2. V lost 4 bases to trimming and J lost 4 bases; unmatched junction nucleotides: 13. The CDR3 loop spans 17 amino acids. The germline V gene has CDR1 MDHEN and CDR2 SYDVKM. The variable domain in full, completed from reference TRBV28 and TRBJ2-7, reads DVKVTQSSRYLVKRTGEKVFLECVQDMDHENMFWYRQDPGLGLRLIYFSYDVKMKEKGDIPEGYSVSREKKERFSLILESASTNQTSMYLCASSSERAGGPRYEQYFGPGTRLTVT.

This chain uses TRBV27 with TRBJ1-2, with TRBD1 matching over 7 bases. This CDR3 region has 13 residues. With V trimmed by 3 bases and J by 6 bases, 4 bases remained unmatched. CDR1 is MNHEY, CDR2 SMNVEV, per germline (reference sequence). The CDR3 sequence is CASSLVTGDGYTF. The CDR3 DNA reads TGTGCCAGCAGTTTGGTCACAGGGGATGGCTACACCTTC.

The rearrangement links TRBV18 to TRBJ2-6, with D perhaps matching TRBD2 (5 bases). Germline V CDR1 and CDR2: KGHSH, LQKENI. The CDR3 covers 16 residues. V lost 1 base and J 1 base, leaving 8 bases between the germline ends. The CDR3 is CASSPRAESGANVLTF. The CDR3 DNA is TGTGCCAGCTCACCACGAGCGGAGTCTGGGGCCAACGTCCTGACTTTC.

In nucleotides, the CDR3 is TGTGCCAGCAGCTTGTTCATAGGGGATGGGGATGAGCAGTTCTTC. It is translated as CASSLFIGDGDEQFF. V is TRBV5-4 and J is TRBJ2-1, with D possibly matching TRBD1 (5 bases). This CDR3 region has 15 residues. Looked up from germline, CDR1 is SGHNT and CDR2 is YYREEE (reference sequence). V was shortened by 1 base and J by 8 bases, with 16 bases between the two germline ends. Based on the CDR3 plus reference TRBV5-4 and TRBJ2-1, the full variable domain is ETGVTQSPTHLIKTRGQQVTLRCSSQSGHNTVSWYQQALGQGPQFIFQYYREEENGRGNFPPRFSGLQFPNYSSELNVNALELDDSALYLCASSLFIGDGDEQFFGPGTRLTVL.

The chain links TRBV5-5 to TRBJ2-2; D is unresolved. The CDR3 consists of 14 residues. In germline, CDR1 is SGHKS, CDR2 YYEKEE (reference sequence). Trimming took 1 base from V and 1 from J, leaving 5 bases between them. CDR3 bases: TGTGCCAGCAGCTTGCCACAGAACACCGGGGAGCTGTTTTTT. Translated: CASSLPQNTGELFF. The entire variable domain, with the rest obtained from reference TRBV5-5 and TRBJ2-2, is as follows: DAGVTQSPTHLIKTRGQQVTLRCSPISGHKSVSWYQQVLGQGPQFIFQYYEKEERGRGNFPDRFSARQFPNYSSELNVNALLLGDSALYLCASSLPQNTGELFFGEGSRLTVL.

This clone appeared a single time. The CDR3 loop reads CASSLGQEINEQFF. As DNA, the CDR3 is TGTGCCAGCAGCCTTGGACAAGAGATCAATGAGCAGTTCTTC. This chain links TRBV28 with TRBJ2-1; a possible D gene is TRBD1 (5 bases). The V gene lost 6 bases and the J gene lost 6 bases, with 15 bases spanning the gap. The CDR3 spans 14 residues. Germline V lookup: CDR1 MDHEN, CDR2 SYDVKM.

The chain is built from TRBV4-1 and TRBJ2-5, with 10 bases matching TRBD1. V gave up 4 bases and J gave up 5 bases; unmatched junction bases: 10. The CDR3 spans 16 residues. CDR1 and CDR2 from the germline V gene are MGHRA and YSYEKL. The CDR3 region is CASSRREGTGVETQYF. For the CDR3, the DNA is TGCGCCAGCAGCCGAAGAGAGGGGACAGGGGTCGAGACCCAGTACTTC.

The V call is TRBV6-5, the J call TRBJ1-2; 7 bases are shared with TRBD1. The V gene end was trimmed by 6 bases and the J gene end by 3 bases; junction bases not matched to a gene: 7. The CDR3 runs to 14 residues. Germline loops: CDR1 MNHEY, CDR2 SVGAGI. The CDR3: CASSPQGTHYGYTF. CDR3 DNA: TGTGCCAGCAGCCCACAGGGGACTCACTATGGCTACACCTTC.

Only one count was recorded for this clone. The chain joins TRBV6-6 to TRBJ1-1; tentative D call: TRBD1 (5 bases). V lost 4 bases and J 2 bases, leaving 11 bases between the germline ends. Germline CDR1 reads MNHNY; CDR2 reads SVGAGI (reference sequence). CDR3 size: 14 residues. DNA for the CDR3: TGTGCCAGCAGTTTACAGGAGATTAACACTGAAGCTTTCTTT. Its protein is CASSLQEINTEAFF.

The V and J genes are TRBV7-9 and TRBJ2-3, with 7 positions matching TRBD2. Germline assignment: CDR1 SEHNR and CDR2 FQNEAQ (reference sequence). This CDR3 is built from 16 residues. Trimming at V came to 2 bases and at J to 3 bases, leaving 8 bases not matched to a gene. This CDR3 is CASSLWGRAMTDTQYF. The CDR3 DNA reads as TGTGCCAGCAGCTTATGGGGGAGGGCCATGACAGATACGCAGTATTTT.

J is TRBJ1-1 and V is TRBV5-4, with 7 bases fitting TRBD1. V lost 6 bases and J lost 7; bases outside the gene matches: 12. CDR1 and CDR2 from the germline V gene are SGHNT and YYREEE (reference sequence). The CDR3 has 14 amino acids. The DNA of the CDR3 is TGTGCCAGCACCTATCAGGGGGGCCGTGGTGAAGCTTTCTTT. This sequence encodes CASTYQGGRGEAFF. Looking up the rest from reference TRBV5-4 and TRBJ1-1 gives the full variable domain: ETGVTQSPTHLIKTRGQQVTLRCSSQSGHNTVSWYQQALGQGPQFIFQYYREEENGRGNFPPRFSGLQFPNYSSELNVNALELDDSALYLCASTYQGGRGEAFFGQGTRLTVV.

The chain employs TRBV19 and TRBJ2-7; D unresolved. The CDR3 is 14 residues long. Per the germline V gene, CDR1 is LNHDA and CDR2 is SQIVND (reference sequence). V was trimmed by 3 bases and J by 3 bases, leaving 12 bases between them. The CDR3 here is CASSMSSPGYEQYF. The DNA for the CDR3 is TGTGCCAGTAGTATGTCTAGTCCTGGCTACGAGCAGTACTTC.

J is TRBJ2-5 and V is TRBV5-4; D perhaps matches TRBD1 (6 bases). The CDR3 runs to 14 residues. Trimming cost V 2 bases and J 4 bases, with 12 bases left between them. Germline lookup yields CDR1 SGHNT and CDR2 YYREEE (reference sequence). In DNA form, the CDR3 reads TGTGCCAGCAGCTTCAGGGAAGGGGGAGAGACCCAGTACTTC. This gives the protein CASSFREGGETQYF.

V and J are TRBV18 and TRBJ2-7; D is unresolved. Germline CDR1 and CDR2: KGHSH and LQKENI. V was pared by 2 bases and J by 5 bases, with 13 bases between. The CDR3 spans 14 residues. CDR3 region: CASSPDPRVHEQYF. The CDR3 coding sequence is TGTGCCAGCTCACCAGACCCACGGGTCCACGAGCAGTACTTC.

The chain has TRBV5-4 and TRBJ2-3; the D is unclear. V dropped 3 bases and J dropped 6 bases, with 11 bases sitting between them. Germline V lookup: CDR1 SGHNT, CDR2 YYREEE (reference sequence). The CDR3 totals 13 residues. CDR3 nucleotides: TGTGCCAGCAGCTCCCGTACATCGGATACGCAGTATTTT. Protein product: CASSSRTSDTQYF.

The chain is built from TRBV20-1 and TRBJ1-2; D gene unclear. The CDR3 consists of 11 residues. Trimming shortened V by 0 bases and J by 6 bases, and 5 bases separated the two germline ends. Germline V CDR1 and CDR2: DFQATT, SNEGSKA (reference sequence). CDR3 sequence (DNA): TGCAGTGCTAGAGATCCGGATGGCTACACCTTC. It codes for CSARDPDGYTF.

This clone was seen more than once but under ten times. The chain couples TRBV28 to TRBJ1-5; 8 nucleotides line up with TRBD1. The V gene end was trimmed by 3 bases and the J gene end by 3 bases; junction bases not matched to a gene: 10. The length of the CDR3 is 17 residues. Germline V gene sequence: CDR1 MDHEN, CDR2 SYDVKM. CDR3: CASSFEKPDRDNQPQHF. CDR3 DNA sequence: TGTGCCAGCAGTTTCGAAAAACCGGACAGGGACAATCAGCCCCAGCATTTT.

In its sample, this clone was seen once. The chain employs TRBV27 and TRBJ2-7; 7 bases are a match to TRBD2. The J segment lost 1 base and the V segment lost 6 bases, leaving 6 bases of the junction unmatched. This CDR3 region has 14 residues. CDR1 is MNHEY and CDR2 is SMNVEV in the germline V gene (reference sequence). The CDR3 loop reads CASSQGGGSYEQYF. The CDR3 region has the DNA TGTGCCAGCAGCCAAGGCGGGGGTTCCTACGAGCAGTACTTC.

As DNA, the CDR3 is TGTGCCAGCAGCTTATGGACTAGCTCCTACAATGAGCAGTTCTTC. Residues: CASSLWTSSYNEQFF. This rearrangement joins TRBV11-2 to TRBJ2-1, with TRBD2 matching over 7 bases. The V gene's germline CDR1 is SGHAT and CDR2 FQNNGV. Germline trimming cut 2 bases from V and 0 bases from J; bases unmatched to any gene: 1. The CDR3 sequence is 15 residues long.

The J gene is TRBJ2-7, the V gene TRBV6-7; 7 bases agree with TRBD1. TRBV6-7 is an open reading frame, and its role is uncertain. This CDR3 is built from 14 residues. J lost 3 bases, V lost 2 bases, and 4 bases had no gene match. The chain's CDR3 is CASSYQGVSYEQYF. CDR3 sequence (DNA): TGTGCCAGCAGTTACCAGGGGGTAAGCTACGAGCAGTACTTC.

As concerns this clone: Germline and junction disagree at one end, which may indicate a read error. This chain connects TRBV15 to TRBJ2-7; D gene uncertain. Germline values: CDR1 LNHNV, CDR2 YYDKDF (reference sequence). The length of the CDR3 is 15 residues. CDR3 amino acids: CATSGDVNTFDEQYF. In DNA form, the CDR3 reads TGTGCCACCAGCGGAGACGTCAACACGTTCGACGAGCAGTACTTC.

The chain is built from TRBV28 and TRBJ1-4, with TRBD1 matching over 7 bases. V trimming: 6 bases; J trimming: 5 bases; junction bases outside the gene matches: 12. The CDR3 runs 16 residues. The germline CDR1 and CDR2 sequences are MDHEN and SYDVKM. The CDR3 reads CASRRDRVGVNEKLFF. CDR3 DNA sequence: TGTGCCAGCAGAAGAGACAGGGTTGGGGTAAATGAAAAACTGTTTTTT.

CDR3 protein: CAISGRLAGRTGELFF. The CDR3 DNA reads TGTGCCATCAGTGGGAGGCTAGCGGGAAGGACCGGGGAGCTGTTTTTT. The chain is built from TRBV10-3 and TRBJ2-2; 9 bases align to TRBD2. Trimming cost V 4 bases and J 5 bases; bases outside gene matches: 8. The CDR3 totals 16 residues. The germline V gene has CDR1 ENHRY and CDR2 SYGVKD.

The chain uses TRBV11-2 and TRBJ2-7; the D gene is possibly TRBD1 (5 bases). Deletions cut 3 bases from V and 5 bases from J, with 17 bases between. This CDR3 comprises 15 residues. Germline V CDR1 and CDR2: SGHAT, FQNNGV. The CDR3 loop reads CASSFTSAGMNEQYF. The CDR3 DNA sequence: TGTGCCAGCAGCTTCACGTCGGCAGGGATGAACGAGCAGTACTTC.

V and J are TRBV11-2 and TRBJ1-4; 10 bases fit TRBD1. The ends lost 3 bases at V and 6 bases at J; junction bases unmatched: 16. Germline V lookup: CDR1 SGHAT, CDR2 FQNNGV. This CDR3 comprises 19 residues. CDR3 loop: CASSFPGVGDRGRDEKLFF. As DNA, the CDR3 is TGTGCCAGCAGCTTTCCGGGAGTTGGGGACAGGGGAAGGGATGAAAAACTGTTTTTT.

This clone was seen a handful of times. The chain couples TRBV6-4 to TRBJ2-3; possible D gene TRBD2, 6 bases. V was shortened by 1 base and J by 1 base, with 6 bases between the two germline ends. This CDR3 has 14 amino acids. Germline lookup yields CDR1 MRHNA and CDR2 SNTAGT. The CDR3 is CASSDLAGTDTQYF. The CDR3 bases are TGTGCCAGCAGTGACTTAGCGGGCACAGATACGCAGTATTTT.